Listed below are T cell receptor beta chains from one sample, sequenced in a study of T cell responses to AZD1222 COVID-19 vaccine. The method was immunoSEQ multiplex PCR; TCRdb's version includes in-frame clones alone and lacks a portion of them. There are some 88,000 clones in the sample; 90% occur only once, and about 5% lies in the top ten. This material consisted of peripheral blood, taken 28 days after the second AZD1222 dose. Receptors originate from an adult who received the AZD1222 COVID-19 vaccine. Both conserved end residues are part of each CDR3. The D gene is left open where the match is weak. Only some rows state a clone size, as once, few, many or a class for expanded clones.

>NA|NA|TRBJ2-7|TRBV6-6
CASIMTTGTQTYEQYF
TGTGCCAGTATTATGACCACCGGGACACAGACCTACGAGCAGTACTTC
>NA|TRBD1|TRBJ1-3|TRBV19
CASSPRPTGTVIEGNTIYF
TGTGCCAGTAGTCCGCGCCCAACCGGGACAGTAATCGAAGGAAACACCATATATTTT
>NA|NA|TRBJ1-6|TRBV19
CASSFRPGSNSPLHF
TGTGCCAGTAGTTTCCGCCCGGGGTCCAATTCACCCCTCCACTTT
>few|NA|TRBJ1-1|TRBV12-3/TRBV12-4
CASSFSQNTEAFF
TGTGCCAGCAGTTTCTCACAGAACACTGAAGCTTTCTTT
>NA|NA|TRBJ1-2|TRBV4-2
CASSGTQTVYGYTF
TGTGCCAGCAGCGGGACACAAACAGTCTATGGCTACACCTTC
>NA|NA|TRBJ1-1|TRBV5-4
CASSPQAGEAFF
TGTGCCAGCAGCCCCCAGGCCGGTGAAGCTTTCTTT
>NA|NA|TRBJ1-2|TRBV6-5
CASSPMGWEGYTF
TGTGCCAGCAGCCCGATGGGTTGGGAGGGCTACACCTTC
>NA|NA|TRBJ1-5|TRBV11-2
CASSPDRNQPQHF
TGTGCCAGCAGCCCCGACAGAAATCAGCCCCAGCATTTT
>NA|NA|TRBJ1-6|TRBV5-1
CASSLGSGWDSPLHF
TGCGCCAGCAGCTTGGGATCAGGGTGGGATTCACCCCTCCACTTT
>NA|TRBD2|TRBJ2-7|TRBV3-1/TRBV3-2
CASSRVPAGGTYEQYF
TGTGCCAGCAGCCGGGTCCCCGCGGGGGGTACCTACGAGCAGTACTTC
>NA|TRBD1|TRBJ1-4|TRBV5-1
CASSDPGQSNEKLFF
TGCGCCAGCAGCGACCCGGGACAGTCTAATGAAAAACTGTTTTTT
>NA|NA|TRBJ2-1|TRBV12-2
CASRRLPRSGVPTYNEQFF
TGTGCAAGTCGCCGTCTCCCACGGAGCGGGGTTCCCACCTACAATGAGCAGTTCTTC
>NA|TRBD1|TRBJ2-7|TRBV5-6
CASSGYPGQGRTEQYF
TGTGCCAGCAGCGGCTATCCGGGACAGGGCCGTACCGAGCAGTACTTC
>NA|NA|TRBJ1-1|TRBV5-1
CASSEGGGKTEAFF
TGCGCCAGCAGCGAAGGAGGGGGGAAAACTGAAGCTTTCTTT
>NA|NA|TRBJ1-5|TRBV28
CASSSAGSKVSLLQHF
TGTGCCAGCAGCTCAGCAGGGTCCAAGGTCAGTTTGCTCCAGCATTTT
>NA|NA|TRBJ1-1|TRBV4-2
CASSLDTEAFF
TGTGCCAGCAGCCTGGACACTGAAGCTTTCTTT
>few|NA|TRBJ1-3|TRBV4-3
CASSQDRSSSGNTIYF
TGCGCCAGCAGCCAAGATAGGAGTAGCTCTGGAAACACCATATATTTT
>NA|NA|TRBJ1-4|TRBV7-2
CASSLVGVNEKLFF
TGTGCCAGCAGCTTAGTAGGGGTTAATGAAAAACTGTTTTTT
>NA|TRBD1|TRBJ1-5|TRBV28
CASSLPTGGNQPQHF
TGTGCCAGCAGTCTACCGACAGGGGGCAATCAGCCCCAGCATTTT
>NA|NA|TRBJ2-2|TRBV14
CASSQGVAGFANTGELFF
TGTGCCAGCAGCCAAGGGGTCGCAGGGTTCGCGAACACCGGGGAGCTGTTTTTT
>NA|TRBD1|TRBJ1-6|TRBV3-1/TRBV3-2
CASSQGQGVNSPLHF
TGTGCCAGCAGCCAAGGACAGGGGGTTAATTCACCCCTCCACTTT
>few|TRBD1|TRBJ1-2|TRBV4-1
CASSQGGQGAGGYTF
TGCGCCAGCAGCCAAGGGGGTCAGGGGGCCGGCGGCTACACCTTC
>NA|TRBD1|TRBJ1-5|TRBV6-5
CASSGTANQPQHF
TGTGCCAGCAGCGGGACAGCGAATCAGCCCCAGCATTTT
>once|NA|TRBJ1-1|TRBV5-1
CASSTQAVATEAFF
TGCGCCAGCAGCACACAGGCAGTGGCCACTGAAGCTTTCTTT
>NA|NA|TRBJ2-7|TRBV6-5
CASSPDFSAYEQYF
TGTGCCAGCAGCCCAGACTTCAGTGCCTACGAGCAGTACTTC
>NA|TRBD1|TRBJ2-5|TRBV3-1/TRBV3-2
CASSQADRGQETQYF
TGTGCCAGCAGCCAAGCCGACAGGGGGCAAGAGACCCAGTACTTC
>NA|TRBD2|TRBJ2-3|TRBV28
CASTSSGGWPDTQYF
TGTGCCAGCACCTCTAGCGGGGGATGGCCAGATACGCAGTATTTT
>NA|TRBD1|TRBJ1-5|TRBV28
CASSVPGQGKQPQHF
TGTGCCAGCAGTGTACCGGGACAGGGGAAACAGCCCCAGCATTTT